Listed here are 7 T cell receptor beta chains from one sample, sequenced in a study of response to subunit inactivated influenza vaccine. TCRdb re-called the RT-PCR reads with MiXCR, one entry per CDR3 protein. The data show around 570,000 distinct CDR3 sequences, with around 8% seen just once and 10% to 15% held by the top ten. Sequences were derived from PBMCs from blood, sampled approximately 25 months after vaccination. The receptor source for this set is a man in his fifties or sixties who received an inactivated influenza vaccine.

This clonotype was recorded a few times. The gene calls are TRBV5-5 and TRBJ2-7, with TRBD1 matching 12 bases. Germline CDR1 SGHKS, CDR2 YYEKEE (reference sequence). Trimming removed 4 bases from V and 5 bases from J; junction bases left unmatched: 7. The CDR3 is 15 residues long. The CDR3, as DNA: TGTGCCAGCAGCCCGTCGGGGACAGGGGGCCACGAGCAGTACTTC. Protein product: CASSPSGTGGHEQYF.

The rearrangement joins TRBV10-3 to TRBJ1-5; D not resolved. Germline V gives CDR1 ENHRY, CDR2 SYGVKD. This CDR3 is built from 11 residues. V lost 9 bases and J lost 5, with 8 bases in between. The CDR3 DNA reads as TGTGCCATAGGACGGGATCAGCCCCAGCATTTT. It codes for CAIGRDQPQHF.

This clonotype occurred many times. The rearrangement joins TRBV6-2 or TRBV6-3 to TRBJ2-3, with D possibly TRBD2 on 6 matching bases. Trimming left V 0 bases short and J 2 bases short, with 9 bases between. The CDR3 runs to 15 residues. The germline CDR1 and CDR2 sequences are MNHEY and SVGEGT. CDR3: CASSYSGTPTDTQYF. In nucleotides, the CDR3 is TGTGCCAGCAGTTACTCCGGGACTCCCACAGATACGCAGTATTTT.

This chain joins TRBV11-2 and TRBJ1-1, with D possibly TRBD1 on 6 matching bases. The CDR3 spans 14 residues. Looked up from germline, CDR1 is SGHAT and CDR2 is FQNNGV. Trimming shortened V by 1 base and J by 5 bases, and 11 bases separated the two germline ends. Here the CDR3 reads CASSLAGGRTEAFF. The CDR3 DNA follows: TGTGCCAGCAGCTTAGCGGGGGGCCGTACTGAAGCTTTCTTT.

The J gene is TRBJ1-2, the V gene TRBV29-1; D is undetermined. From germline, CDR1 is SQVTM and CDR2 ANQGSEA. Trimming shortened V by 6 bases and J by 6 bases, and 20 bases separated the two germline ends. The length of the CDR3 is 14 residues. The CDR3 spells CSVAATGIRDGYTF. In DNA, the CDR3 is TGCAGCGTAGCCGCGACCGGCATTAGGGATGGCTACACCTTC.

The chain uses TRBV5-5 and TRBJ1-1; no reliable D call. V lost 0 bases to trimming and J lost 1 base, with 7 bases between them. Germline CDR1 and CDR2: SGHKS and YYEKEE (reference sequence). The CDR3 contains 14 residues. The CDR3 region is CASSLGHTNTEAFF. DNA of the CDR3: TGTGCCAGCAGCTTGGGACACACGAACACTGAAGCTTTCTTT.

This clonotype was counted ten times or more. V gene TRBV6-1 combines with J gene TRBJ2-1; 8 bases agree with TRBD2. This CDR3 comprises 15 residues. The V gene end was trimmed by 9 bases and the J gene end by 10 bases; junction bases not matched to a gene: 17. Germline loops: CDR1 MNHNS, CDR2 SASEGT. This CDR3 is CASGPGLEATHEQFF. DNA of the CDR3: TGTGCCAGTGGACCGGGACTAGAGGCCACCCACGAGCAGTTCTTC.